The present T cell receptor beta chain was sequenced within a study of blood T cell repertoires in COVID-19. Participants reported their clinical history, and cohort assignment relied on those reports. Germline V CDR1 and CDR2: LNHDA, SQIVND (reference sequence). The V end was cut by 9 bases, the J end by 2 bases, with 17 bases between. There are 15 residues in the CDR3. TCRdb's copy holds only in-frame clones and misses some; the assay was immunoSEQ multiplex PCR. Of a few hundred thousand clones in the sample, nearly 90% are singletons; the top ten hold 1.4%. The TCR sequence derives from a woman under 30 who had been exposed to COVID-19. This rearrangement joins TRBV19 to TRBJ1-5, with a weak D call TRBD1 (6 bases). Sequencing used PBMCs or T cells enriched from blood (not recorded which). The CDR3 bases are TGTGCCAGCAAGACAGGACCGAGACGCAATCAGCCCCAGCATTTT. This codes for CASKTGPRRNQPQHF.